The 30 T cell receptor beta chains listed next were all sequenced from one sample in a study of shared clonotypes between healthy human individuals (dated by TCRdb to about 2020). Receptor libraries were prepared by the immunoSEQ multiplex PCR assay. Sourced from immuneACCESS, this table was stored by TCRdb with only in-frame sequences that have V and J called. A share of the clones is absent; for the studies checked, an unresolved V gene accounts for under half, and the remainder has no known explanation. A total of approximately 2,300,000 clones appear in this sample, around 93% of them only once. Of the sample, 0.3% to 0.4% falls within the top ten clones. The sequencing input was naive CD4+ T cells from PBMCs. Interpreted using the paper, the cell subset or site label stands for: CD45RA+ positively selected. The receptors originated from a man in his late teens or twenties in good health. Some clones in this sample may be carry-over from other donors' samples.

This chain joins TRBV7-2 and TRBJ1-1; D unresolved. V was cut by 1 base and J by 7 bases, with 10 bases left in between. This CDR3 has 13 amino acids. Germline V CDR1 and CDR2: SGHTA, FQGNSA. CDR3 in amino acids: CASSLVFQVEAFF. For the CDR3, the DNA is TGTGCCAGCAGCTTAGTCTTCCAGGTTGAAGCTTTCTTT. The full variable domain, completed using reference TRBV7-2 and TRBJ1-1, is GAGVSQSPSNKVTEKGKDVELRCDPISGHTALYWYRQSLGQGLEFLIYFQGNSAPDKSGLPSDRFSAERTGGSVSTLTIQRTQQEDSAVYLCASSLVFQVEAFFGQGTRLTVV.

The V and J genes are TRBV5-5 and TRBJ2-1; 9 bases align to TRBD2. This CDR3 contains 15 residues. V lost 4 bases, J lost 3 bases, and 5 bases stayed unmatched. Per germline, CDR1 SGHKS and CDR2 YYEKEE (reference sequence). CDR3 nucleotide sequence: TGTGCCAGCAGCAGACTAGCGGAACACTACAATGAGCAGTTCTTC. This encodes CASSRLAEHYNEQFF.

The V and J genes are TRBV5-1 and TRBJ2-1, with 12 bases that match TRBD2. The CDR3 length is 15 residues. J gave up 7 bases and V 4 bases, and 6 bases lay outside the gene matches. Germline V gene lookup returns CDR1 SGHRS and CDR2 YFSETQ. The CDR3 region has the DNA TGCGCCAGCAGCCCTGGGACTAGCGGGCTAAATGAGCAGTTCTTC. Protein product: CASSPGTSGLNEQFF.

The DNA of the CDR3 is TGTGCCAGCAGCTTAAGCCCTATGGACAGGGGCGGGACTGAAGCTTTCTTT. This encodes CASSLSPMDRGGTEAFF. The J gene is TRBJ1-1, the V gene TRBV7-3, with 9 nucleotides matching TRBD1. Germline assignment: CDR1 SGHTA and CDR2 FQGTGA. V lost 1 base and J lost 5; bases outside the gene matches: 11. The CDR3 is 17 amino acids.

The rearrangement uses TRBV5-1 and TRBJ1-3; TRBD1 aligns across 10 bases. Germline CDR1 reads SGHRS; CDR2 reads YFSETQ. The CDR3 length is 16 residues. V dropped 2 bases and J dropped 2; count of bases not matched to a gene: 4. The CDR3 nucleotides read TGCGCCAGCAGCTTCGCGACAGGGGGCACTGGAAACACCATATATTTT. Its translation: CASSFATGGTGNTIYF.

As to this clone: The sample has other DNA sequences that encode this CDR3 too. The chain links TRBV5-1 to TRBJ1-1; a weak D match, TRBD1 (5 bases). The CDR3 is 14 residues long. Trimming cost V 0 bases and J 0 bases, with 6 bases left between them. Germline CDR1 is SGHRS and CDR2 is YFSETQ. The DNA of the CDR3 is TGCGCCAGCAGCTTGGGGGGGATGAACACTGAAGCTTTCTTT. The encoded protein is CASSLGGMNTEAFF.

The J gene is TRBJ1-1, the V gene TRBV4-1; no firm D call. Per germline, CDR1 MGHRA and CDR2 YSYEKL. There are 14 residues in the CDR3. V lost 1 base and J 11 bases, leaving 17 bases between the germline ends. CDR3 sequence: CASSQGWSQAAAFF. The CDR3 region has the DNA TGCGCCAGCAGCCAAGGGTGGTCCCAGGCGGCCGCTTTCTTT.

This clone was detected only a few times. Here the CDR3 DNA reads TGTGCCAGCAGTTTACCCTCGAGGATCTATGGCTACACCTTC. This encodes CASSLPSRIYGYTF. The chain combines TRBV28 with TRBJ1-2; no definite D call. CDR1 is MDHEN, CDR2 SYDVKM, per germline. This CDR3 region has 14 residues. V lost 2 bases to trimming and J lost 4 bases, with 11 bases between them.

V and J are TRBV25-1 and TRBJ2-7, with a tentative D call TRBD1 (5 bases). CDR3 length: 15 residues. V dropped 8 bases and J dropped 0 bases, with 17 bases sitting between them. Germline values: CDR1 MGHDK, CDR2 SYGVNS. The CDR3 sequence is CASEPQGTGSYEQYF. The CDR3, as DNA: TGTGCCAGCGAACCGCAGGGAACTGGCTCCTACGAGCAGTACTTC.

The rearrangement uses TRBV7-3 and TRBJ1-1; D gene ambiguous. Trimming cost V 5 bases and J 0 bases, with 13 bases left between them. Germline V CDR1 and CDR2: SGHTA, FQGTGA. This CDR3 contains 15 residues. As DNA, the CDR3 is TGTGCCAGCAGCCTTGTCCAGGCGATGAACACTGAAGCTTTCTTT. Its translation: CASSLVQAMNTEAFF.

The rearrangement links TRBV30 to TRBJ1-3; a weak D match, TRBD1 (5 bases). Per the germline V gene, CDR1 is GTSNPN and CDR2 is SVGIG (reference sequence). Trimming cost V 5 bases and J 5 bases, with 13 bases left between them. The CDR3 sequence is 13 residues long. The CDR3 sequence: CAWQSDTRNTIYF. For the CDR3, the DNA is TGTGCCTGGCAATCGGACACAAGAAACACCATATATTTT.

The chain carries TRBV5-1 and TRBJ2-3; 11 bases match TRBD2. The CDR3 spans 17 residues. Looked up from germline, CDR1 is SGHRS and CDR2 is YFSETQ. J was trimmed by 3 bases and V by 4 bases; bases with no gene match: 10. The CDR3 is CASSPAIAGGQTDTQYF. CDR3 nucleotide sequence: TGCGCCAGCAGCCCAGCCATAGCGGGAGGGCAGACAGATACGCAGTATTTT.

This chain joins TRBV5-4 and TRBJ1-2; TRBD1 is a possible D gene (6 bases). Trimming pared 4 bases from V and 4 bases from J, leaving 14 bases between. Germline CDR1 SGHNT, CDR2 YYREEE (reference sequence). The CDR3 totals 14 residues. CDR3 coding DNA: TGTGCCAGCAGCCAGACCCGGGACACCTATGGCTACACCTTC. Its protein product is CASSQTRDTYGYTF.

V and J are TRBV9 and TRBJ2-7; tentatively, D is TRBD1 (6 bases). Germline V gene data show CDR1 as SGDLS and CDR2 as YYNGEE. This CDR3 is built from 15 residues. Trimming cost V 3 bases and J 5 bases, with 18 bases left between them. The CDR3 bases are TGTGCCAGCAGCGCAGTAGGCCACAGGGTCCACGAGCAGTACTTC. It specifies CASSAVGHRVHEQYF. The full variable domain, its missing parts supplied by reference TRBV9 and TRBJ2-7, is DSGVTQTPKHLITATGQRVTLRCSPRSGDLSVYWYQQSLDQGLQFLIQYYNGEERAKGNILERFSAQQFPDLHSELNLSSLELGDSALYFCASSAVGHRVHEQYFGPGTRLTVT.

The CDR3 sequence: CASSPILAGGPTQYF. The CDR3 DNA is TGTGCCAGCAGCCCAATACTAGCGGGAGGACCTACGCAGTATTTT. The chain recombines TRBV5-8 with TRBJ2-3, with 12 bases that match TRBD2. In germline, CDR1 is SGHTS, CDR2 YDEGEE. CDR3 length: 15 residues. V shed 4 bases and J 8 bases; nucleotides not matched to a gene: 8. The complete variable domain, with remaining parts taken from reference TRBV5-8 and TRBJ2-3, reads EAGVTQSPTHLIKTRGQQATLRCSPISGHTSVYWYQQALGLGLQFLLWYDEGEERNRGNFPPRFSGRQFPNYSSELNVNALELEDSALYLCASSPILAGGPTQYFGPGTRLTVL.

In this sample, this clone turned up a few times. The rearrangement joins TRBV25-1 to TRBJ1-5; 8 bases fit TRBD1. With V trimmed by 7 bases and J by 5 bases, 4 bases remained unmatched. The CDR3 totals 13 residues. Germline CDR1 is MGHDK and CDR2 is SYGVNS. DNA of the CDR3: TGTGCCAGCAAAGGACAGGGTGATCAGCCCCAGCATTTT. It is translated as CASKGQGDQPQHF.

V usage is TRBV29-1 and J usage is TRBJ2-1, with unresolved D. The CDR3 contains 13 residues. Trimming left V 1 base short and J 7 bases short, with 11 bases between. Germline CDR1 is SQVTM and CDR2 is ANQGSEA. Here the CDR3 reads CSVEAALGNEQFF. The CDR3 DNA reads TGCAGCGTTGAAGCCGCCTTGGGAAATGAGCAGTTCTTC.

This clone was seen a handful of times. The identical CDR3 is also encoded by other nucleotide sequences in the sample. The chain uses TRBV11-3 and TRBJ2-7, with D tentatively TRBD1 or TRBD2 (5 bases each). CDR1 SGHNT and CDR2 YENEEA come from the germline V gene. Trimming cost V 0 bases and J 6 bases, with 6 bases left between them. The CDR3 covers 12 residues. CDR3 nucleotide sequence: TGTGCCAGCAGCTTAGATGGGGGCGAGCAGTACTTC. Its protein is CASSLDGGEQYF.

This clone was counted between two and nine times. The chain links TRBV5-1 to TRBJ1-3; weak D call: TRBD1 (5 bases). The V gene lost 4 bases and the J gene lost 1 base, with 15 bases spanning the gap. Germline V lookup: CDR1 SGHRS, CDR2 YFSETQ. CDR3 size: 16 residues. CDR3 DNA sequence: TGCGCCAGCAGCGACGGGACCCCGGGGTCTGGAAACACCATATATTTT. Residues: CASSDGTPGSGNTIYF.

This clone was counted a single time. The chain employs TRBV18 and TRBJ2-3, with no clear D. The germline gives CDR1 KGHSH, CDR2 LQKENI. This CDR3 is built from 16 residues. V lost 2 bases and J 0 bases, leaving 12 bases between the germline ends. CDR3 nucleotide sequence: TGTGCCAGCTCACCAGTGCCCAGTTCCAGCACAGATACGCAGTATTTT. It yields the protein CASSPVPSSSTDTQYF. Full variable domain (missing parts from reference TRBV18 and TRBJ2-3): NAGVMQNPRHLVRRRGQEARLRCSPMKGHSHVYWYRQLPEEGLKFMVYLQKENIIDESGMPKERFSAEFPKEGPSILRIQQVVRGDSAAYFCASSPVPSSSTDTQYFGPGTRLTVL.

The CDR3 DNA follows: TGTGCCAGCAGCCGCCGGGACGGAACCTACGAGCAGTACTTC. Protein product: CASSRRDGTYEQYF. The chain carries TRBV11-2 and TRBJ2-7; possibly TRBD1 or TRBD2 for D (5 bases each). CDR1 is SGHAT and CDR2 is FQNNGV in the germline V gene. Between the trimmed V and J ends, which lost 5 bases and 2 bases, there was a span of 13 bases. This CDR3 has 14 residues.

The chain is built from TRBV7-2 and TRBJ2-3, with TRBD2 identical over 10 bases. This CDR3 contains 18 residues. CDR1 is SGHTA and CDR2 is FQGNSA in the germline V gene. V dropped 2 bases and J dropped 4; count of bases not matched to a gene: 12. The CDR3 here is CASSLRIPSGRASDTQYF. The CDR3 DNA is TGTGCCAGCAGCTTACGCATCCCAAGCGGGAGGGCTTCAGATACGCAGTATTTT.

The chain recombines TRBV9 with TRBJ2-1, with TRBD1 matching over 7 bases. V shed 2 bases, J shed 5 bases, and the junction held 4 bases outside the gene matches. The CDR3 has 14 amino acids. In germline, CDR1 is SGDLS, CDR2 YYNGEE. CDR3 nucleotides: TGTGCCAGCAGCGTGACGGGACAGAACAATGAGCAGTTCTTC. The encoded protein is CASSVTGQNNEQFF.

The rearrangement links TRBV5-1 to TRBJ2-7; a possible D gene is TRBD2 (7 bases). CDR3 length equals 13 residues. Germline V gives CDR1 SGHRS, CDR2 YFSETQ. V shed 5 bases and J shed 6 bases, with 15 bases lying between them. The CDR3 sequence: CASSLRGAGEQYF. Written as DNA, the CDR3 is TGCGCCAGCAGTCTTCGGGGGGCTGGCGAGCAGTACTTC.

This chain connects TRBV7-9 to TRBJ2-3; 7 positions match TRBD2. This CDR3 has 18 residues. The germline CDR1 and CDR2 sequences are SEHNR and FQNEAQ (reference sequence). V gave up 4 bases and J gave up 4 bases; unmatched junction bases: 17. The CDR3 nucleotides read TGTGCCAGCAGCTCCCCCCAGGGTCGGGAGGTTCGGGCAGATACGCAGTATTTT. This codes for CASSSPQGREVRADTQYF.

This chain uses TRBV5-4 with TRBJ1-3; D unresolved. The ends were cut back, 0 bases at V and 0 bases at J, with 7 bases in the middle. The CDR3 totals 15 residues. Germline assignment: CDR1 SGHNT and CDR2 YYREEE (reference sequence). In DNA, the CDR3 is TGTGCCAGCAGCTTGGCGAGGGTCTCTGGAAACACCATATATTTT. This encodes CASSLARVSGNTIYF.

The gene calls are TRBV30 and TRBJ1-1, with 7 bases aligning to TRBD1. The CDR3 is 15 amino acids. Germline V CDR1 and CDR2: GTSNPN, SVGIG (reference sequence). The V gene end was trimmed by 3 bases and the J gene end by 3 bases; junction bases not matched to a gene: 10. The CDR3 DNA reads TGTGCCTGGAGCGCGAATACAGGGGCGTACACTGAAGCTTTCTTT. Protein sequence: CAWSANTGAYTEAFF.

The genes are TRBV5-6 and TRBJ1-2; D not resolved. The V gene lost 0 bases and the J gene lost 5 bases, with 8 bases spanning the gap. Germline loops: CDR1 SGHDT, CDR2 YYEEEE. CDR3 length: 13 residues. The CDR3 sequence: CASSLAVPYGYTF. The CDR3 bases are TGTGCCAGCAGCTTGGCCGTGCCGTATGGCTACACCTTC.

This chain links TRBV11-2 with TRBJ2-7, with a possible D match to TRBD1 (5 bases). The CDR3 spans 16 residues. From germline, CDR1 is SGHAT and CDR2 FQNNGV. The V gene lost 0 bases and the J gene lost 4 bases, with 16 bases spanning the gap. CDR3 DNA: TGTGCCAGCAGCTTAGAATCTACCAGGGCATATTACGAGCAGTACTTC. Encoded protein: CASSLESTRAYYEQYF. The whole variable domain, filled in from reference TRBV11-2 and TRBJ2-7, reads EAGVAQSPRYKIIEKRQSVAFWCNPISGHATLYWYQQILGQGPKLLIQFQNNGVVDDSQLPKDRFSAERLKGVDSTLKIQPAKLEDSAVYLCASSLESTRAYYEQYFGPGTRLTVT.

This sequence joins TRBV5-4 and TRBJ2-3; 8 nucleotides agree with TRBD2. V lost 2 bases to trimming and J lost 1 base; unmatched junction nucleotides: 6. This CDR3 spans 16 amino acids. Germline CDR1 reads SGHNT; CDR2 reads YYREEE (reference sequence). The CDR3, as DNA: TGTGCCAGCAGCTTACCAGCGGGAGTCGGCACAGATACGCAGTATTTT. It encodes CASSLPAGVGTDTQYF.